This T cell receptor beta chain came from a study of regulatory T cells in long-lasting Graves disease. Time point here: newly diagnosed GD, antithyroid drugs for less than 3 months. PBMCs provided the RNA from which the TCR library was made. A peripheral blood sample, around 8.5 milliliters in volume, was drawn into EDTA tubes. Trimming removed 3 bases at V and 1 base at J, with 10 bases between. This CDR3 has 15 residues. CDR1 LNHDA and CDR2 SQIVND come from the germline V gene (reference sequence). Building of the TCR beta libraries involved iRepertoire HTBI primers and Arm-PCR of CDR3 regions. TCRdb processed the multiplex PCR reads anew with MiXCR; each CDR3 protein has one entry. This table holds more than 450,000 distinct CDR3 sequences, 12% found once. General study points: There was favoring of TRBV28, TRBJ1-2 and TRBJ2-5 in persistent disease.

As regards this clonotype: The target antigen is unknown.

These data also formed part of another study, on T cells in Graves' hyperthyroidism and ophthalmopathy. That publication notes: First-round RT-PCR of the TCR CDR3 relied on the HTBI primer set. Ophthalmopathy, which appeared later, was predicted by the model a median approximately 6.7 months before onset.

This clonotype was sampled from a woman younger than 45 with Graves disease. V gene TRBV19 combines with J gene TRBJ1-5; D unresolved. The input for sequencing was peripheral blood mononuclear cells (PBMCs), taken at new diagnosis, from a patient treated with antithyroid drugs. CDR3 DNA: TGTGCCAGTAGTATCTGGGATTTGAGCAATCAGCCCCAGCATTTT. This codes for CASSIWDLSNQPQHF.